This TCR beta chain was sequenced in a study of blood T cell repertoires in COVID-19. Background on the study: Donors in the United States, Italy and Spain gave samples during acute or convalescent COVID-19. T cells, B-cell-depleted T cells, or PBMCs supplied cDNA or gDNA.

In the original analysis: Amplified reference gene primers provided the basis for estimating nucleated cell counts. Profiled with immunoSEQ multiplex PCR; TCRdb holds only in-frame clones, not every one. The V and J calls and clone size come from that table; D and trimming were worked out from the DNA. The table has roughly 86,000 clones, roughly 84% seen once. Trimming removed 2 bases from V and 7 bases from J, with 20 bases in between. The CDR3 consists of 16 residues. CDR1 and CDR2 from the germline V gene are SEHNR and FQNEAQ (reference sequence). The TCR was taken from a man aged 60 to 75 with acute or convalescent COVID-19. The chain joins TRBV7-9 to TRBJ1-2; possible D gene TRBD1, 5 bases. Sequencing used peripheral blood. The CDR3 DNA follows: TGTGCCAGCAGCTTAAGTCGGCTTGGGGCCTCGGGTGGCTACACCTTC. Translation gives CASSLSRLGASGGYTF.